This T cell receptor (beta chain) was documented in a study of T cells in Graves' hyperthyroidism and ophthalmopathy. Findings and limits, study-wide: Ophthalmopathy could be told apart from stable hyperthyroidism with a 13 V-J model.

Germline lookup yields CDR1 GTSNPN and CDR2 SVGIG (reference sequence). V lost 6 bases to trimming and J lost 0 bases; unmatched junction nucleotides: 8. This CDR3 has 15 residues. Ophthalmopathy cases met thresholds of Clinical Activity Score at least 3, NOSPECS grade at least 4 and duration under 3 months. This sample holds PBMCs from about 10 ml fresh peripheral blood. Amplification of TCR beta CDR3 regions was performed using RNA transcripts as template. Using the HTBI primer set, a first-round RT-PCR was run on the TCR CDR3. TCRdb recomputed calls from the multiplex PCR reads with MiXCR, one row per CDR3 protein. The data contain 600,000 to 700,000 distinct CDR3 sequences, about 15% of them singletons. This clonotype appeared many times. Its antigen remains unidentified.

Sequencing input: blood. The rearrangement joins TRBV30 to TRBJ2-7; 10 bases agree with TRBD2. The TCR comes from a woman between 35 and 50 years old with Graves' ophthalmopathy. The CDR3 loop is CACARTSGYSYEQYF. In nucleotides, the CDR3 is TGTGCCTGTGCCCGGACTAGCGGATACTCCTACGAGCAGTACTTC.